This TCR beta chain is drawn from a study of blood T cell repertoires in COVID-19. The overall study: From T cells, B-cell-depleted T cells, or PBMCs came the material, which was cDNA or gDNA.

Original processing methods: Reference gene primer amplification in the assay estimated nucleated cell counts. Clones were read by immunoSEQ multiplex PCR, and TCRdb kept only the in-frame ones, dropping some. V, J and clone size are those of that table, while D and trimming were read from the DNA. The profile covers fewer than 15,000 clones, with around nine tenths appearing a single time and around 30% taken by the ten largest. Specimen: peripheral blood. This receptor was taken from a woman aged 65 to 85 with active COVID-19.

The CDR3 sequence is CASSIAGTDTQYF. CDR3 in DNA: TGTGCCAGCAGTATAGCTGGCACAGATACGCAGTATTTT. The chain combines TRBV27 with TRBJ2-3; D is uncertain. Trimming removed 5 bases from V and 1 base from J, with 7 bases in between. This CDR3 spans 13 amino acids. From germline, CDR1 is MNHEY and CDR2 SMNVEV (reference sequence).